This is a list of T cell receptor beta chains from one sample in a study of patients with pleural tuberculosis. Each CDR3 protein is one row after TCRdb ran MiXCR on the reads. The sample carries tens of thousands of distinct CDR3 sequences, around 7% recorded once. The receptors were gathered from a human donor with pleural tuberculosis. CDR3s include the opening cysteine and the closing phenylalanine or tryptophan. A D gene is named only where the DNA matches it firmly. A row's size may be missing; if present it is once, few, many or a size class.

J gene: TRBJ1-1; D gene: -; clone size: many; V gene: TRBV29-1; CDR3 protein: CSVEPEPNTEAFF
J gene: TRBJ2-5; D gene: -; clone size: many; V gene: TRBV20-1; CDR3 protein: CSATDPPTETQYF
J gene: TRBJ1-1; D gene: -; clone size: -; V gene: TRBV7-6; CDR3 protein: CASSLGGGLMNTEAFF
J gene: TRBJ1-6; D gene: TRBD1; clone size: many; V gene: TRBV2; CDR3 protein: CASSGGQNNSPLHF
J gene: TRBJ1-4; D gene: -; clone size: few; V gene: TRBV29-1; CDR3 protein: CSAGSWGEKLFF
J gene: TRBJ2-3; D gene: -; clone size: many; V gene: TRBV6-2/TRBV6-3; CDR3 protein: CASSYSDRMGDTQYF
J gene: TRBJ2-7; D gene: TRBD2; clone size: many; V gene: TRBV20-1; CDR3 protein: CSARDLGFAGRISYEQYF
J gene: TRBJ1-5; D gene: -; clone size: -; V gene: TRBV11-1; CDR3 protein: CASSLFDGTGINQPQHF
J gene: TRBJ2-7; D gene: -; clone size: many; V gene: TRBV3-1; CDR3 protein: CASSSTPGASYEQYF
J gene: TRBJ1-1; D gene: TRBD1; clone size: few; V gene: TRBV12-3/TRBV12-4; CDR3 protein: CASTKNRGMDTEAFF
J gene: TRBJ1-3; D gene: -; clone size: many; V gene: TRBV28; CDR3 protein: CASSEVQGYTIYF
J gene: TRBJ2-5; D gene: -; clone size: few; V gene: TRBV7-8; CDR3 protein: CASSLNYRAETQYF
J gene: TRBJ2-7; D gene: TRBD1; clone size: many; V gene: TRBV2; CDR3 protein: CARQQTGATYEQYF
J gene: TRBJ1-1; D gene: TRBD1; clone size: many; V gene: TRBV29-1; CDR3 protein: CSVGGRGYTEAFF
J gene: TRBJ2-1; D gene: -; clone size: many; V gene: TRBV11-2; CDR3 protein: CASEGQYNEQFF
J gene: TRBJ2-5; D gene: TRBD1; clone size: many; V gene: TRBV6-1; CDR3 protein: CASSPQEADRGDF
J gene: TRBJ1-1; D gene: -; clone size: few; V gene: TRBV5-4; CDR3 protein: CASSLGYNLPLGNTEAFF
J gene: TRBJ1-1; D gene: -; clone size: many; V gene: TRBV5-1; CDR3 protein: CASSLDGGNTEAFF
J gene: TRBJ1-2; D gene: -; clone size: few; V gene: TRBV29-1; CDR3 protein: CSVAPGQNYDYTF
J gene: TRBJ2-2; D gene: -; clone size: many; V gene: TRBV25-1; CDR3 protein: CASSEYEVNTGELFF
J gene: TRBJ1-1; D gene: -; clone size: many; V gene: TRBV6-2/TRBV6-3; CDR3 protein: CASTLRSNTEAFF
J gene: TRBJ1-2; D gene: -; clone size: few; V gene: TRBV11-2; CDR3 protein: CASSLGYTGDYGYTF
J gene: TRBJ2-7; D gene: -; clone size: -; V gene: TRBV9; CDR3 protein: CASSAQDSSYEQYF
J gene: TRBJ2-1; D gene: TRBD2; clone size: many; V gene: TRBV12-3/TRBV12-4; CDR3 protein: CASRTSGRSYNEQFF
J gene: TRBJ1-2; D gene: -; clone size: many; V gene: TRBV6-2/TRBV6-3; CDR3 protein: CASSYGDTYYGYTF
J gene: TRBJ2-1; D gene: -; clone size: many; V gene: TRBV28; CDR3 protein: CASSTSSYNEQFF
J gene: TRBJ1-5; D gene: -; clone size: few; V gene: TRBV12-3/TRBV12-4; CDR3 protein: CASSRSVAPNQPQHF
J gene: TRBJ2-5; D gene: TRBD2; clone size: -; V gene: TRBV10-3; CDR3 protein: CAIAGSGSKETQYF
J gene: TRBJ1-6; D gene: -; clone size: many; V gene: TRBV7-8; CDR3 protein: CASSLGGIQSPLHF
J gene: TRBJ2-1; D gene: TRBD2; clone size: few; V gene: TRBV19; CDR3 protein: CASSIMGTNNNEQFF
J gene: TRBJ2-5; D gene: TRBD2; clone size: many; V gene: TRBV6-2/TRBV6-3; CDR3 protein: CASSYVSGRAWETQYF
J gene: TRBJ1-5; D gene: TRBD1; clone size: many; V gene: TRBV15; CDR3 protein: CATSRDQTGSEPQHF
J gene: TRBJ2-3; D gene: -; clone size: many; V gene: TRBV2; CDR3 protein: CASSEALRGGRGTDTQYF
J gene: TRBJ1-1; D gene: TRBD1; clone size: many; V gene: TRBV7-9; CDR3 protein: CASSSGTAAFF